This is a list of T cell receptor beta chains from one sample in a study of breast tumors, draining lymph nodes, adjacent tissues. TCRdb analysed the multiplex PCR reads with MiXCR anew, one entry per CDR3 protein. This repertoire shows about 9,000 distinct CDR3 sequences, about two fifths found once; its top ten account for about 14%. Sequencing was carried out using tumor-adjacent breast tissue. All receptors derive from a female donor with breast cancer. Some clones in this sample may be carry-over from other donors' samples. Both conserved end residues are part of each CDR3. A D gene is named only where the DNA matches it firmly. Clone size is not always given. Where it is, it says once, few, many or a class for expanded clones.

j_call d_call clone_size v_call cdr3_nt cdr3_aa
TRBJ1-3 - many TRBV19 TGTGCCAGTAGAGATGGACCGAGCTCTGGAAACACCATATATTTT CASRDGPSSGNTIYF
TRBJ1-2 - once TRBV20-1 TGCAGTGCTAGACAGGGCGGAAGGGGGTCTGGCTACACCTTC CSARQGGRGSGYTF
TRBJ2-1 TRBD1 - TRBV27 TGTGCCACCAGTGAAACAGGGGTGACAGGCCGCTCCTACAATGAGCAGTTCTTC CATSETGVTGRSYNEQFF
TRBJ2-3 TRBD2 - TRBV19 TGTGCCAGTAGTATAGGACTAGCCACAGATACGCAGTATTTT CASSIGLATDTQYF
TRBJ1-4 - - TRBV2 TGTGCCAGCAGCCCCAGGTGGGCAACTAATGAAAAACTGTTTTTT CASSPRWATNEKLFF
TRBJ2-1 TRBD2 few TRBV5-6 TGTGCCAGCTTCCTCGGCGGGACTAGAAGCAATGAGCAGTTCTTC CASFLGGTRSNEQFF
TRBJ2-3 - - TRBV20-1 TGCAGTGCTAGACCCCGCAGGATCCGGACAGATACGCAGTATTTT CSARPRRIRTDTQYF
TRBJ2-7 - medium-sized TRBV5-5 TGTGCCAGCAGCTTGGGTCCGTGGGGGTACGAGCAGTACTTC CASSLGPWGYEQYF
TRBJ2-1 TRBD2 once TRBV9 TGTGCCAGCAGCGTATTCGCGGGAGGATACAATGAGCAGTTCTTC CASSVFAGGYNEQFF
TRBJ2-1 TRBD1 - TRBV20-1 TGCAGTGCTAGAGTCGGGACAGCTTCCTACAATGAGCAGTTCTTC CSARVGTASYNEQFF
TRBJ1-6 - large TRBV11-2 TGTGCCAGCAGCGTCCACAGGGATGCGAATTCACCCCTCCACTTT CASSVHRDANSPLHF
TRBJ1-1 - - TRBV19 TGTGCCAGTAATCTAGGGGTTTCTGAAGCTTTCTTT CASNLGVSEAFF